These T cell receptor beta chains were read from a single sample in a study of blood T cells in healthy people across ages. TCRdb fed the 5' RACE reads into MiXCR, producing one record per CDR3 protein. The sample holds 1,100,000 or so distinct CDR3 sequences, 40% to 55% seen once. The sample was blood. The receptors shown here come from a woman aged 55 to 70 in good health. CDR3s include the opening cysteine and the closing phenylalanine or tryptophan. Fields, in order: V gene, D gene, J gene, clone size, CDR3 DNA, CDR3 protein. A D gene is named only where the DNA matches it firmly. Only some rows state a clone size, as once, few, many or a class for expanded clones.

V gene: TRBV4-1
D gene: TRBD1
J gene: TRBJ1-4
clone size: -
CDR3 DNA: TGCGCCAGCAGCCCGACAGGGGGGAAGTTGTTTTTT
CDR3 protein: CASSPTGGKLFF

V gene: TRBV4-1
D gene: -
J gene: TRBJ1-5
clone size: -
CDR3 DNA: TGCGCCAGCAGCCAAGGGGTGGGATATCAGCCCCAGCATTTT
CDR3 protein: CASSQGVGYQPQHF

V gene: TRBV7-9
D gene: TRBD2
J gene: TRBJ2-1
clone size: -
CDR3 DNA: TGTGCCAGCAGCCCACCACTAGCGGGAGGCTCGGACGGCTCCTACAATGAGCTGTTCTTC
CDR3 protein: CASSPPLAGGSDGSYNELFF

V gene: TRBV9
D gene: -
J gene: TRBJ2-5
clone size: -
CDR3 DNA: TGTGCCAGCAGTAAGTCCGGGACCCAAGAGACCCAGTACTTC
CDR3 protein: CASSKSGTQETQYF

V gene: TRBV14
D gene: -
J gene: TRBJ2-7
clone size: few
CDR3 DNA: TGTGCCAGCAGCCAAGGAGGGGCGGTGAGCCAGTACTTC
CDR3 protein: CASSQGGAVSQYF

V gene: TRBV6-1
D gene: -
J gene: TRBJ1-1
clone size: -
CDR3 DNA: TGTGCCAGCAGTGAAGCGTTGGGACGGACGAACACTGAAGCTTTCTTT
CDR3 protein: CASSEALGRTNTEAFF

V gene: TRBV29-1
D gene: -
J gene: TRBJ2-3
clone size: many
CDR3 DNA: TGCAGCGTTGATGGACGGGAACACGGTTACACAGATACGCAGTATTTT
CDR3 protein: CSVDGREHGYTDTQYF

V gene: TRBV28
D gene: -
J gene: TRBJ2-2
clone size: -
CDR3 DNA: TGTGCCAGCAGTTCCCCTCAGGGGCAGGGCACCGGGGAGCTGTTTTTT
CDR3 protein: CASSSPQGQGTGELFF

V gene: TRBV6-5
D gene: TRBD1
J gene: TRBJ2-7
clone size: many
CDR3 DNA: TGTGCCAGCAGTTACTCGGGACAGGGCTACGAGCAGTACTTC
CDR3 protein: CASSYSGQGYEQYF

V gene: TRBV15
D gene: TRBD2
J gene: TRBJ2-1
clone size: -
CDR3 DNA: TGTGCCACCAGCAGACAGACTAGCGGGAGAGGAAGTGAGCAGTTCTTC
CDR3 protein: CATSRQTSGRGSEQFF

V gene: TRBV2
D gene: -
J gene: TRBJ2-7
clone size: -
CDR3 DNA: TGTGCCAGCAGGAGTAGCCCGGGCTCCTACGAGCAGTACTTC
CDR3 protein: CASRSSPGSYEQYF

V gene: TRBV5-6
D gene: -
J gene: TRBJ2-4
clone size: -
CDR3 DNA: TGTGCCAGCAGCTTGTATTTGGGCAGGGAGGCCGTTCAGTACTTC
CDR3 protein: CASSLYLGREAVQYF

V gene: TRBV15
D gene: -
J gene: TRBJ2-1
clone size: few
CDR3 DNA: TGTGCCACCAGCAGGGCTTTTGGGCTAAGCTCTGGGAATGAGCAGTTCTTC
CDR3 protein: CATSRAFGLSSGNEQFF

V gene: TRBV20-1
D gene: -
J gene: TRBJ2-3
clone size: -
CDR3 DNA: TGCGGTGCTAAGGGGGGGATACCAGATACGCAGTATTTT
CDR3 protein: CGAKGGIPDTQYF

V gene: TRBV7-6
D gene: -
J gene: TRBJ1-1
clone size: once
CDR3 DNA: TGTGCCAGCAGCCCTTCGACAGACCTGAACACTGAAGCTTTCTTT
CDR3 protein: CASSPSTDLNTEAFF

V gene: TRBV20-1
D gene: -
J gene: TRBJ2-3
clone size: few
CDR3 DNA: TGCAGTGCCGTTAGTGGGGATACGCAGTATTTT
CDR3 protein: CSAVSGDTQYF

V gene: TRBV29-1
D gene: -
J gene: TRBJ1-2
clone size: few
CDR3 DNA: TGCAGCGTTGAGACACCCTGGACGGAGAACTATGGCTACACCTTC
CDR3 protein: CSVETPWTENYGYTF

V gene: TRBV6-2/TRBV6-3
D gene: -
J gene: TRBJ2-7
clone size: few
CDR3 DNA: TGTGCCAGCAGAGACACTTCAACCTACGAGCAGTACTTC
CDR3 protein: CASRDTSTYEQYF

V gene: TRBV20-1
D gene: -
J gene: TRBJ2-7
clone size: -
CDR3 DNA: TGCAGTGCTAGTCCAGGGAGGTATTACGAGCAGTACTTC
CDR3 protein: CSASPGRYYEQYF

V gene: TRBV29-1
D gene: -
J gene: TRBJ2-1
clone size: once
CDR3 DNA: TGCAGCGCTGTTGCGCGGGGTAGCTCCTACAATGAGCAGTTCTTC
CDR3 protein: CSAVARGSSYNEQFF

V gene: TRBV29-1
D gene: -
J gene: TRBJ1-2
clone size: many
CDR3 DNA: TGCAGCTTAGTGGCAGGGGTAGATGGTGGCTACACCTTC
CDR3 protein: CSLVAGVDGGYTF

V gene: TRBV5-1
D gene: TRBD1
J gene: TRBJ1-1
clone size: -
CDR3 DNA: TGCGCCAGCAGCTTGGCCGCCGACAGGGACACCATTGAAGCTTTCTTT
CDR3 protein: CASSLAADRDTIEAFF

V gene: TRBV2
D gene: TRBD2
J gene: TRBJ2-7
clone size: few
CDR3 DNA: TGTGCCAGCAGGGGTGGGACTAGCGGTAACAATGAGCAGTACTTC
CDR3 protein: CASRGGTSGNNEQYF

V gene: TRBV4-2
D gene: TRBD1
J gene: TRBJ2-7
clone size: -
CDR3 DNA: TGTGCCAGCAGCCAAGAACGCTCCAGGGGGCTTCACTACGAGCAGTACTTC
CDR3 protein: CASSQERSRGLHYEQYF

V gene: TRBV27
D gene: -
J gene: TRBJ1-2
clone size: -
CDR3 DNA: TGTGCCAGCAGTTCAGGGGCGTCGGGCTATGGCTACACCTTC
CDR3 protein: CASSSGASGYGYTF

V gene: TRBV14
D gene: -
J gene: TRBJ2-7
clone size: few
CDR3 DNA: TGTGCCAGCAGCCTAATTACGGCAGCCCCCTACGAGCAGTACTTC
CDR3 protein: CASSLITAAPYEQYF

V gene: TRBV6-1
D gene: -
J gene: TRBJ2-3
clone size: -
CDR3 DNA: TGTGCCACGGAGTGGAGCGGCACAGATACGCAGTATTTT
CDR3 protein: CATEWSGTDTQYF

V gene: TRBV7-8
D gene: TRBD1
J gene: TRBJ1-5
clone size: -
CDR3 DNA: TGTGCCAGCAGCCTACGGACAGGGGGAGGTCAGCCCCAGCATTTT
CDR3 protein: CASSLRTGGGQPQHF

V gene: TRBV4-1
D gene: -
J gene: TRBJ2-1
clone size: -
CDR3 DNA: TGCGCCAGCAGCGCGGGGAAGGCCTACAATGAGCAGTTCTTC
CDR3 protein: CASSAGKAYNEQFF

V gene: TRBV11-2
D gene: -
J gene: TRBJ2-1
clone size: -
CDR3 DNA: TGTGCCAGCAGCTTTAAAACACGGTCCAATGAGCAGTTCTTC
CDR3 protein: CASSFKTRSNEQFF

V gene: TRBV6-1
D gene: -
J gene: TRBJ2-7
clone size: -
CDR3 DNA: TGTGCCAGCAGGAGAACAGGTAACTCCTACGAGCAGTACTTC
CDR3 protein: CASRRTGNSYEQYF

V gene: TRBV20-1
D gene: -
J gene: TRBJ1-1
clone size: -
CDR3 DNA: TGCAGTCCCAGGGGAGGGGGAACACTGAGCCCTTTCTTT
CDR3 protein: CSPRGGGTLSPFF

V gene: TRBV20-1
D gene: -
J gene: TRBJ2-4
clone size: few
CDR3 DNA: TGCAGTGTTTATGCCCTAGCCAAAAACATTCAGTACTTC
CDR3 protein: CSVYALAKNIQYF

V gene: TRBV10-3
D gene: TRBD2
J gene: TRBJ2-3
clone size: -
CDR3 DNA: TGTGCCATCAGCGGTCCTAGCGGGGGGGCTGGAGATACGCAGTATTTT
CDR3 protein: CAISGPSGGAGDTQYF

V gene: TRBV6-1
D gene: TRBD1
J gene: TRBJ1-1
clone size: few
CDR3 DNA: TGTGCCAGCAGTGGGACAGGGAGGGGAGCTTTCTTT
CDR3 protein: CASSGTGRGAFF

V gene: TRBV27
D gene: TRBD2
J gene: TRBJ2-7
clone size: -
CDR3 DNA: TGTGCCAGCAGTTGGACTAGCGCAGCCTACGAGCAGTACTTC
CDR3 protein: CASSWTSAAYEQYF

V gene: TRBV5-1
D gene: TRBD2
J gene: TRBJ2-1
clone size: few
CDR3 DNA: TGCGCCAGCAGCTTGGTTCCCCGCGGACTAGCGGGGGCCAATGAGCAGTTCTTC
CDR3 protein: CASSLVPRGLAGANEQFF

V gene: TRBV18
D gene: -
J gene: TRBJ1-2
clone size: -
CDR3 DNA: TGTGCCAGCTCACCAGTTAACTATGGCTACACCTTC
CDR3 protein: CASSPVNYGYTF

V gene: TRBV28
D gene: -
J gene: TRBJ2-5
clone size: -
CDR3 DNA: TGTGCCAGCAGAAAGGACGGACGTTCGACCCAGTACTTC
CDR3 protein: CASRKDGRSTQYF

V gene: TRBV25-1
D gene: -
J gene: TRBJ1-1
clone size: -
CDR3 DNA: TGTGCCAGCAAGGCCGGCGTTACTGAAGCTTTCTTT
CDR3 protein: CASKAGVTEAFF

V gene: TRBV28
D gene: TRBD2
J gene: TRBJ2-7
clone size: -
CDR3 DNA: TGTGCCAGCACCCCGGGACTACCTGTGTACGAGCAGTACTTC
CDR3 protein: CASTPGLPVYEQYF

V gene: TRBV28
D gene: TRBD1
J gene: TRBJ1-2
clone size: -
CDR3 DNA: TGTGCCAGCAGTCGGACAGGGGGCCTCAACCATGGCTACACCTTC
CDR3 protein: CASSRTGGLNHGYTF

V gene: TRBV11-2
D gene: -
J gene: TRBJ1-4
clone size: -
CDR3 DNA: TGTGCCAGCAGCTCCCAGCAGGGTTACGAAAAACTGTTTTTT
CDR3 protein: CASSSQQGYEKLFF

V gene: TRBV20-1
D gene: TRBD2
J gene: TRBJ2-1
clone size: -
CDR3 DNA: TGCAGTGCTATAGTCCTAGCGGGAGGAATAGGGAATGAGCAGTTCTTC
CDR3 protein: CSAIVLAGGIGNEQFF

V gene: TRBV29-1
D gene: -
J gene: TRBJ2-3
clone size: -
CDR3 DNA: TGCAGCGGAGATATAGAAGGGGAAATTAGGGCAGATACGCAGTATTTT
CDR3 protein: CSGDIEGEIRADTQYF

V gene: TRBV28
D gene: -
J gene: TRBJ2-1
clone size: -
CDR3 DNA: TGTGCCAGCAGTCAACTGGGCTACAATGAGCAGTTCTTC
CDR3 protein: CASSQLGYNEQFF

V gene: TRBV13
D gene: -
J gene: TRBJ1-2
clone size: -
CDR3 DNA: TGTGCCAGCAGCACTAATAACTATGGCTACACCTTC
CDR3 protein: CASSTNNYGYTF

V gene: TRBV4-1
D gene: -
J gene: TRBJ2-2
clone size: -
CDR3 DNA: TGCGCCAGCAGCCAGACAGGCCCCGGGGAGCTGTTTTTT
CDR3 protein: CASSQTGPGELFF

V gene: TRBV5-1
D gene: -
J gene: TRBJ2-4
clone size: -
CDR3 DNA: TGCGCCAGCAGCTTGGGGGACTTCCCTGTTCAGTACTTC
CDR3 protein: CASSLGDFPVQYF

V gene: TRBV11-2
D gene: TRBD1
J gene: TRBJ2-1
clone size: -
CDR3 DNA: TGTGCCAGCAGACTGAACCGGGACAGGGGGCCTGAGCAGTTCTTC
CDR3 protein: CASRLNRDRGPEQFF